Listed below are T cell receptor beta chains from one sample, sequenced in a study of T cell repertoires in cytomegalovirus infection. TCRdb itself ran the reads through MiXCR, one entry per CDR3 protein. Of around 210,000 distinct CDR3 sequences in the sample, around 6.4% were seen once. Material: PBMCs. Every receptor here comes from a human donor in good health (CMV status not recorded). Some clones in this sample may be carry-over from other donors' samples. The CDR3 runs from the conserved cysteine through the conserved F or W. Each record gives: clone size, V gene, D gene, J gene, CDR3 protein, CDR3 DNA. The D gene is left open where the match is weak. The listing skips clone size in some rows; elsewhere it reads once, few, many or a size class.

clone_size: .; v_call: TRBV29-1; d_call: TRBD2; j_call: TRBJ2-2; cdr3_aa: CSAGAGGAAGELFF; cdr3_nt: TGCAGCGCTGGAGCGGGGGGGGCCGCCGGGGAGCTGTTTTTT
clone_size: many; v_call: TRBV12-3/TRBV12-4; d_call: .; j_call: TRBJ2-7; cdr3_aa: CASSSGLREQYF; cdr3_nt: TGTGCCAGCAGTTCAGGCCTTCGCGAGCAGTACTTC
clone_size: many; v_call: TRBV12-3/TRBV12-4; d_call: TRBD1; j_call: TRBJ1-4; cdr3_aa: CASSLRQGGEKLFF; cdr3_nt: TGTGCCAGCAGTTTAAGGCAGGGGGGTGAAAAACTGTTTTTT
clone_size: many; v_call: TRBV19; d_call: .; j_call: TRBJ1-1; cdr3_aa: CASSSKRTEAFF; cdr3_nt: TGTGCCAGTAGTAGTAAGAGGACTGAAGCTTTCTTT
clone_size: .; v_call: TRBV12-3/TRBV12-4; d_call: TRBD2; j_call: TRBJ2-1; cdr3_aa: CASSFSSGDNEQFF; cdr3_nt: TGTGCCAGCAGTTTTTCCAGCGGGGACAATGAGCAGTTCTTC
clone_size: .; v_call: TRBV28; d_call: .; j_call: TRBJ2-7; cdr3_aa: CASSVIGGIAYEQYF; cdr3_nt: TGTGCCAGCAGTGTGATCGGGGGAATAGCCTACGAGCAGTACTTC
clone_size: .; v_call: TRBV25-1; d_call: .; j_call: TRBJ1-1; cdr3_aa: CASSEYAGLSSEAFF; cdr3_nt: TGTGCCAGCAGTGAATATGCGGGACTTAGCAGTGAAGCTTTCTTT
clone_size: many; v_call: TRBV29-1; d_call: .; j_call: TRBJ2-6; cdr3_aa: CSVERMGDGANVLTF; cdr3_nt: TGCAGCGTTGAAAGGATGGGGGATGGGGCCAACGTCCTGACTTTC
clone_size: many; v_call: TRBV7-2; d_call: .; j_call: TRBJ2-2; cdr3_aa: CASSLLAQNTGELFF; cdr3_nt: TGTGCCAGCAGCTTACTAGCACAGAACACCGGGGAGCTGTTTTTT
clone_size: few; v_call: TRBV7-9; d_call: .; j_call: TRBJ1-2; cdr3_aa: CASSSGIYGYTF; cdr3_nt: TGTGCCAGCAGCTCCGGAATCTATGGCTACACCTTC
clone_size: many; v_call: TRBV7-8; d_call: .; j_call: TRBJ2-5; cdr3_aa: CASSFAQVEETQYF; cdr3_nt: TGTGCCAGCAGCTTCGCACAGGTCGAGGAGACCCAGTACTTC
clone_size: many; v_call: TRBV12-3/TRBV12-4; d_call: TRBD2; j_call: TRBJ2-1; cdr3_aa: CASSLSFLSGGTFNEQFF; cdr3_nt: TGTGCCAGCAGCCTCTCCTTTTTAAGCGGGGGGACCTTCAATGAGCAGTTCTTC
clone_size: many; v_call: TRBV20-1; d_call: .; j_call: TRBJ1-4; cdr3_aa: CSVWDGRRNEKLFF; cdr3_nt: TGCAGTGTCTGGGATGGGAGACGAAATGAAAAACTGTTTTTT
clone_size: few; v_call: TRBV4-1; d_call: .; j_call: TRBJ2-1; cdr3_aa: CASSVRPDNEQFF; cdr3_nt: TGCGCCAGCAGCGTGCGACCAGACAATGAGCAGTTCTTC
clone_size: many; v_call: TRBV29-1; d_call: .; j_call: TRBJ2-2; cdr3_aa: CSVDKGGMNTGELFF; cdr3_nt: TGCAGCGTTGATAAAGGTGGGATGAACACCGGGGAGCTGTTTTTT
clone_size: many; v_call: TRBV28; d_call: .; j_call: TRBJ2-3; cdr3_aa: CASISTTYTDTQYF; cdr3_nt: TGTGCCAGCATATCCACCACCTACACAGATACGCAGTATTTT
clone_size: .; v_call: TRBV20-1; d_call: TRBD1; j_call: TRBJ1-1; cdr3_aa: CSARTGVGTEAFF; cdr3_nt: TGCAGTGCTAGAACAGGGGTTGGGACTGAAGCTTTCTTT
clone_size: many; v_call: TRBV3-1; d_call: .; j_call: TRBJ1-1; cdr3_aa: CASSQVSGEAFF; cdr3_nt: TGTGCCAGCAGCCAAGTGTCGGGCGAAGCTTTCTTT
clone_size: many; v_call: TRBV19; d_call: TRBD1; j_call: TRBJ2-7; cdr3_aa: CASSGRSNRGEKYF; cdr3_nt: TGTGCCAGTAGTGGCCGTTCAAACAGGGGCGAGAAGTACTTC
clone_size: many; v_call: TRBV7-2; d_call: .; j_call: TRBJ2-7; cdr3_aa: CASSLGGSNEQYF; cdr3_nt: TGTGCCAGCAGCTTAGGTGGGTCCAACGAGCAGTACTTC
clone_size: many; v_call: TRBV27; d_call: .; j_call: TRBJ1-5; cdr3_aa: CASSPDEGGNQPQHF; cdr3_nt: TGTGCCAGCAGCCCCGACGAGGGGGGGAATCAGCCCCAGCATTTT
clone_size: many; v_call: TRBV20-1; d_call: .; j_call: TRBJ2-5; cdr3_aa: CSARVGGPGETQYF; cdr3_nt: TGCAGTGCTAGAGTGGGGGGACCAGGAGAGACCCAGTACTTC
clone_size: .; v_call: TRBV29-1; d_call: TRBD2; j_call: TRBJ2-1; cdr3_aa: CSPWGGEGYNEQFF; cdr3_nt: TGCAGCCCGTGGGGGGGGGAAGGTTACAATGAGCAGTTCTTC
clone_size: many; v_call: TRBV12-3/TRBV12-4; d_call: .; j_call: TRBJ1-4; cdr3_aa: CASRPRSNEKLFF; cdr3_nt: TGTGCCAGCCGCCCCCGCAGTAATGAAAAACTGTTTTTT
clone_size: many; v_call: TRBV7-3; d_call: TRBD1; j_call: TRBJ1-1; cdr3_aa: CASSPQGVFEAFF; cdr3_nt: TGTGCCAGCAGCCCCCAGGGGGTTTTTGAAGCTTTCTTT
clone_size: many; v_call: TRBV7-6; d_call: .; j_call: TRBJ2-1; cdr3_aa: CASSILTQGPNYNEQFF; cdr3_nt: TGTGCCAGCAGCATACTAACGCAGGGCCCGAACTACAATGAGCAGTTCTTC
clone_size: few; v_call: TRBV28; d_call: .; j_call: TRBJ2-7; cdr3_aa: CASRGTLTYEQYF; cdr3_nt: TGTGCCAGCAGAGGGACACTCACCTACGAGCAGTACTTC
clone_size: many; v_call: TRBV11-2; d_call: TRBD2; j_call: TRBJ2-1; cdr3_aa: CASSLYPSGALSYNEQFF; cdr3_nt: TGTGCCAGCAGCTTATATCCCAGCGGGGCCCTCTCCTACAATGAGCAGTTCTTC
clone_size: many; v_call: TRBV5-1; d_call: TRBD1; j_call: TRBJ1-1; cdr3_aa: CASSSTTGDAEAFF; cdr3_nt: TGCGCCAGCAGCTCAACTACAGGGGACGCTGAAGCTTTCTTT
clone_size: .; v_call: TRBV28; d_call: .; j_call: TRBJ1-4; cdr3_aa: CASSDTVNNEKLFF; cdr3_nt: TGTGCCAGCAGTGACACGGTCAATAATGAAAAACTGTTTTTT
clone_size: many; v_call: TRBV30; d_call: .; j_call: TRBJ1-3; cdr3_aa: CAWSVLGGNTIYF; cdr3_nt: TGTGCCTGGAGTGTACTCGGAGGAAACACCATATATTTT
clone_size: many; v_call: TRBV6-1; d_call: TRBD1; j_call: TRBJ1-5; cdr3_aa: CASRVTGGGQPQHF; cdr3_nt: TGTGCCAGCAGGGTTACAGGGGGCGGTCAGCCCCAGCATTTT
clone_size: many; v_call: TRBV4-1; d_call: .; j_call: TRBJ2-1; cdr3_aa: CASTPPSRDEQFF; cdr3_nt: TGCGCCAGCACCCCTCCCTCGAGGGATGAGCAGTTCTTC
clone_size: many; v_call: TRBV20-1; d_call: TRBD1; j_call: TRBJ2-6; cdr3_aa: CSASPGQGNSGANVLTF; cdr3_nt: TGCAGTGCTAGTCCGGGACAGGGGAACTCTGGGGCCAACGTCCTGACTTTC
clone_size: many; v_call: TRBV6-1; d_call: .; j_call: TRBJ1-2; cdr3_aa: CASSSNYGYTF; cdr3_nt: TGTGCCAGCAGTTCGAACTATGGCTACACCTTC
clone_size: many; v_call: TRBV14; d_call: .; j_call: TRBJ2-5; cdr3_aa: CASSPRGRHRETQYF; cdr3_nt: TGTGCCAGCAGCCCCCGAGGGAGGCATCGGGAGACCCAGTACTTC
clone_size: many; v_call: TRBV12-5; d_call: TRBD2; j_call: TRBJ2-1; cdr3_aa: CASGPLAGAYNEQFF; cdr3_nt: TGTGCTAGTGGGCCACTAGCGGGGGCCTACAATGAGCAGTTCTTC
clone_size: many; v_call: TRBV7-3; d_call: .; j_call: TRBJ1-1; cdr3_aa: CASSLLMGTEAFF; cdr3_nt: TGTGCCAGCAGCCTACTAATGGGCACTGAAGCTTTCTTT
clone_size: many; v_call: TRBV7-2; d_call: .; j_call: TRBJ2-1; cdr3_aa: CASSKNPRGAGHNEQFF; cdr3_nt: TGTGCCAGCAGCAAAAATCCCCGGGGGGCCGGCCACAATGAGCAGTTCTTC
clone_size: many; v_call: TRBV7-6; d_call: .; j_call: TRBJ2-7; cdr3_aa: CASSFLDKGSYEQYF; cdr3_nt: TGTGCCAGCAGCTTTTTGGACAAGGGCTCCTACGAGCAGTACTTC
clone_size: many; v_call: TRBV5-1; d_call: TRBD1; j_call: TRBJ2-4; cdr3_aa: CASSLSWTGDPNIQYF; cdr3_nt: TGCGCCAGCAGCTTGTCGTGGACAGGGGACCCCAACATTCAGTACTTC
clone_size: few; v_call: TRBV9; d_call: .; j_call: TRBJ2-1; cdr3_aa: CASRDLRLREQFF; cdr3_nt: TGTGCCAGCCGGGACCTCCGCCTCCGGGAGCAGTTCTTC
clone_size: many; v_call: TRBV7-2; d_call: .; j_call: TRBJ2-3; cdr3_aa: CASSLVGGGDTQYF; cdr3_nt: TGTGCCAGCAGCTTAGTAGGGGGGGGAGATACGCAGTATTTT
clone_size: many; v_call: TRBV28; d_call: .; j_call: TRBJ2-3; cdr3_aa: CASSLGNGRAGGTDTQYF; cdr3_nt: TGTGCCAGCAGTTTAGGAAACGGTCGGGCAGGTGGGACAGATACGCAGTATTTT
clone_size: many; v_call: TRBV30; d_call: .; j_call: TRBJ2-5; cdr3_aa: CAWRGILPRKETQYF; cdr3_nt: TGTGCCTGGCGGGGGATCTTACCTCGAAAAGAGACCCAGTACTTC
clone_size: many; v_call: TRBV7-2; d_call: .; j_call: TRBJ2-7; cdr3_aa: CASSLGEGEQYF; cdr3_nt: TGTGCCAGCAGCTTAGGTGAGGGCGAGCAGTACTTC
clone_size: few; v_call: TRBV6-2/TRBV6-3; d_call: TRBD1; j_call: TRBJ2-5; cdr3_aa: CASTGTGTKEGTQYF; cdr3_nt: TGTGCCAGCACCGGGACAGGAACCAAGGAGGGGACCCAGTACTTC
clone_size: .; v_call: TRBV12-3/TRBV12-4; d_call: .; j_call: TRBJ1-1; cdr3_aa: CASSYQGGVAAAFF; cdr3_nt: TGTGCCAGCAGTTACCAAGGGGGGGTCGCAGCAGCTTTCTTT
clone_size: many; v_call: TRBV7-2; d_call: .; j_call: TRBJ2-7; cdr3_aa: CASSFGFSYEQYF; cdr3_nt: TGTGCCAGCAGCTTCGGCTTTTCCTACGAGCAGTACTTC
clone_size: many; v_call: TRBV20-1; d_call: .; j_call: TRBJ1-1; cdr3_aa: CSARDPVGWGTEAFF; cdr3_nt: TGCAGTGCTAGGGACCCCGTCGGTTGGGGCACTGAAGCTTTCTTT
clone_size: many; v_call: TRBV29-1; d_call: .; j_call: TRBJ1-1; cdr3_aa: CSAAEMNTEAFF; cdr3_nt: TGCAGCGCGGCTGAAATGAACACTGAAGCTTTCTTT
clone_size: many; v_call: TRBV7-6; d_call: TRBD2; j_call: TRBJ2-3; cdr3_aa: CASSLGRGGPTDTQYF; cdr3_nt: TGTGCCAGCAGCCTTGGCCGGGGGGGCCCCACAGATACGCAGTATTTT
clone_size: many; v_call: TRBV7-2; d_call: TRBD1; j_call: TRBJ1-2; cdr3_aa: CASSPTIDRVYGYTF; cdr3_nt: TGTGCCAGCAGCCCCACTATCGACAGGGTCTACGGCTACACCTTC
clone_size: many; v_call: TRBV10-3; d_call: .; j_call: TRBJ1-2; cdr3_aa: CAITAGLMDYGYTF; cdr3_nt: TGTGCCATCACCGCGGGATTAATGGACTATGGCTACACCTTC